This T cell receptor beta chain was found in a study of T cell responses to AZD1222 COVID-19 vaccine. Broader study findings: Baseline seropositives among AZD1222 recipients totaled only six or seven.

TCRdb keeps only in-frame clones here, not all; method: immunoSEQ multiplex PCR. Of over 150,000 clones listed, around 88% are singletons. In the case of this clone: The antigen remains undetermined.

Second-dose intervals of approximately 4 or approximately 12 weeks were pooled. The CDR3 runs to 13 residues. CDR1 is LNHDA, CDR2 SQIVND, per germline (reference sequence). Trimming stripped 7 bases from V and 5 bases from J, with 12 bases between. The V gene is TRBV19, the J gene TRBJ2-1; weak D call: TRBD1 (6 bases). The specimen was peripheral blood, collected 28 days after the second AZD1222 dose. The clonotype was recovered from an adult who received the AZD1222 COVID-19 vaccine. This CDR3 is CASKARGHNEQFF. In DNA form, the CDR3 reads TGTGCCAGTAAAGCCAGGGGACACAATGAGCAGTTCTTC. Full variable domain (outside the CDR3, taken from reference TRBV19 and TRBJ2-1): DGGITQSPKYLFRKEGQNVTLSCEQNLNHDAMYWYRQDPGQGLRLIYYSQIVNDFQKGDIAEGYSVSREKKESFPLTVTSAQKNPTAFYLCASKARGHNEQFFGPGTRLTVL.